This is a list of T cell receptor beta chains from one sample in a study of beta chain features in type 1 diabetes. Assay used: immunoSEQ multiplex PCR; TCRdb lists only in-frame clones, some missing. The sample has about 140,000 clones, 6.9% seen once. The specimen was central memory CD4+ T cells from blood. These receptors came from a woman in her thirties in good health. Each CDR3 is given with its conserved first and last residue. The D gene is left open where the match is weak. The size of a clone is reported for some rows only, either as once, few or many, or as a class for expanded clones.

cdr3_length: 15
clone_size: -
j_call: TRBJ2-3
v_call: TRBV4-3
d_call: -
cdr3_aa: CASSQQIRGTDTQYF
cdr3_nt: TGCGCCAGCAGCCAACAAATACGGGGCACAGATACGCAGTATTTT

cdr3_length: 11
clone_size: few
j_call: TRBJ2-7
v_call: TRBV10-2
d_call: -
cdr3_aa: CASSDTGGASF
cdr3_nt: TGCGCCAGCAGTGATACAGGGGGGGCCTCCTTC

cdr3_length: 12
clone_size: -
j_call: TRBJ1-2
v_call: TRBV5-4
d_call: -
cdr3_aa: CASSGDTYGYTF
cdr3_nt: TGTGCCAGCAGCGGTGACACCTATGGCTACACCTTC

cdr3_length: 13
clone_size: -
j_call: TRBJ2-5
v_call: TRBV7-6
d_call: -
cdr3_aa: CASSLIEIETQYF
cdr3_nt: TGTGCCAGCAGCTTAATTGAGATAGAGACCCAGTACTTC

cdr3_length: 14
clone_size: -
j_call: TRBJ2-5
v_call: TRBV4-1
d_call: -
cdr3_aa: CASSQSGFWETQYF
cdr3_nt: TGCGCCAGCAGCCAATCCGGTTTTTGGGAGACCCAGTACTTC

cdr3_length: 13
clone_size: few
j_call: TRBJ2-7
v_call: TRBV18
d_call: -
cdr3_aa: CASSPDSLYEQYF
cdr3_nt: TGTGCCAGCTCACCCGATAGTCTCTACGAGCAGTACTTC

cdr3_length: 13
clone_size: -
j_call: TRBJ2-2
v_call: TRBV23-1
d_call: -
cdr3_aa: CARLQGPGGELFF
cdr3_nt: TGCGCCAGATTACAGGGCCCGGGCGGGGAGCTGTTTTTT

cdr3_length: 13
clone_size: few
j_call: TRBJ2-1
v_call: TRBV6-5
d_call: TRBD1
cdr3_aa: CATRDRHRSEQFF
cdr3_nt: TGTGCCACCAGGGACAGGCACCGGTCAGAGCAGTTCTTC

cdr3_length: 12
clone_size: few
j_call: TRBJ2-2
v_call: TRBV28
d_call: -
cdr3_aa: CASSSPTGELFF
cdr3_nt: TGTGCCAGCAGTTCCCCTACCGGGGAGCTGTTTTTT

cdr3_length: 16
clone_size: many
j_call: TRBJ2-2
v_call: TRBV27
d_call: -
cdr3_aa: CASSLLPRAGTGELFF
cdr3_nt: TGTGCCAGCAGTTTATTACCCCGGGCGGGCACCGGGGAGCTGTTTTTT

cdr3_length: 15
clone_size: -
j_call: TRBJ2-6
v_call: TRBV11-2
d_call: -
cdr3_aa: CASSSEGSGANVLTF
cdr3_nt: TGTGCCAGCAGTTCGGAGGGCTCTGGGGCCAACGTCCTGACTTTC

cdr3_length: 14
clone_size: few
j_call: TRBJ1-5
v_call: TRBV25-1
d_call: -
cdr3_aa: CASRAGGEHQPQHF
cdr3_nt: TGTGCCAGCAGGGCCGGTGGGGAGCATCAGCCCCAGCATTTT

cdr3_length: 19
clone_size: few
j_call: TRBJ2-5
v_call: TRBV4-3
d_call: TRBD2
cdr3_aa: CASSQDRASGRGAQETQYF
cdr3_nt: TGCGCCAGCAGCCAAGATAGGGCTAGCGGGAGGGGGGCCCAAGAGACCCAGTACTTC

cdr3_length: 15
clone_size: few
j_call: TRBJ2-1
v_call: TRBV7-2
d_call: TRBD1
cdr3_aa: CASRRQGDSTDEQFF
cdr3_nt: TGTGCCAGCAGGAGACAGGGAGACTCTACGGATGAGCAGTTCTTC

cdr3_length: 18
clone_size: many
j_call: TRBJ2-7
v_call: TRBV28
d_call: TRBD2
cdr3_aa: CASSRRELLLAGVHQQYF
cdr3_nt: TGTGCCAGCAGTCGCCGAGAGTTGCTTCTAGCGGGAGTCCACCAACAGTACTTC